The rows below give T cell receptor beta chains drawn from one sample of a study of shared clonotypes between healthy human individuals. Clones were sequenced by immunoSEQ multiplex PCR, and TCRdb holds only the in-frame ones, with some missing. Among millions of clones listed, approximately 90% were seen once. The sequenced material came from naive CD4+ T cells sorted from blood. The receptors were sampled from a man aged 18-30 years in good health. Each CDR3 is given with its conserved first and last residue. D genes are given only for firm matches.

v_gene	j_gene	d_gene	CDR3aa
TRBV7-2	TRBJ1-2	.	CASSLLRQVAYGYTF
TRBV6-5	TRBJ1-2	.	CASSYSLTPNYGYTF
TRBV7-2	TRBJ2-1	TRBD2	CASSLVSGGGFDEQFF
TRBV5-1	TRBJ2-2	.	CASSLEHRETTGELFF
TRBV2	TRBJ2-5	TRBD1	CASTTGDSETQYF
TRBV7-8	TRBJ1-2	TRBD1	CASSLDQGVGYTF
TRBV5-1	TRBJ2-3	TRBD1	CASSLRTGGEDTQYF
TRBV4-1	TRBJ2-7	.	CASSQERQSWYEQYF
TRBV2	TRBJ2-7	TRBD1	CASSVPDRGQKEQYF
TRBV2	TRBJ2-4	.	CASSAAAIGVF
TRBV29-1	TRBJ2-5	TRBD1	CSVYRGARETQYF
TRBV5-4	TRBJ1-2	.	CASSLDGQTNYGYTF
TRBV6-5	TRBJ1-5	.	CASSDRPMGPQHF
TRBV18	TRBJ1-3	.	CASSPPTGSSGNTIYF
TRBV7-2	TRBJ2-7	TRBD1	CASSHPGGQGYEQYF
TRBV7-2	TRBJ2-6	.	CASSTQPTGGGSGANVLTF
TRBV19	TRBJ1-2	.	CASSPAGALNYGYTF
TRBV15	TRBJ1-4	.	CATSRDRAATNEKLFF
TRBV7-6	TRBJ2-7	.	CASSSGEQYF
TRBV5-1	TRBJ2-7	TRBD2	CASSIAGTSGSYEQYF
TRBV27	TRBJ1-6	.	CASSSPSSPLHF
TRBV5-1	TRBJ2-2	.	CASSSQTANTGELFF
TRBV6-6	TRBJ2-7	TRBD1	CASARGRDRGTHEQYF
TRBV11-2	TRBJ2-3	.	CASSPSVRQYF
TRBV6-6	TRBJ2-6	TRBD1	CATGQGFGANVLTF
TRBV6-5	TRBJ2-3	.	CASSYDGGPSTDTQYF
TRBV5-1	TRBJ2-1	TRBD2	CASSLASSGGYNEQFF
TRBV2	TRBJ1-2	TRBD1	CASSERTGANGYTF
TRBV30	TRBJ1-1	TRBD1	CAWNRGRMNTEAFF